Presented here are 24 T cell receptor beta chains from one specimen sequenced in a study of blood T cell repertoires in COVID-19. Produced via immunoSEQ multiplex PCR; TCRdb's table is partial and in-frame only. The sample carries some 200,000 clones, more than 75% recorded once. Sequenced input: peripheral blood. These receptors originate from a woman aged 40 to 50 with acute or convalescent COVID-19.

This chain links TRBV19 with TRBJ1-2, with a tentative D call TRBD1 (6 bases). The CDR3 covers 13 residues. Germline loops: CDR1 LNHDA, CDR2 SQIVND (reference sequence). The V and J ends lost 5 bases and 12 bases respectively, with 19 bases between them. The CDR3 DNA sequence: TGTGCCAGTAGTCATTCCTCAATCCGACAGGACACCTTC. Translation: CASSHSSIRQDTF.

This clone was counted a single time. The CDR3 sequence: CSATRQGIYEQYF. The DNA for the CDR3 is TGCAGCGCCACACGACAGGGAATCTACGAGCAGTACTTC. The rearrangement joins TRBV29-1 to TRBJ2-7, with TRBD1 matching over 7 bases. Germline lookup yields CDR1 SQVTM and CDR2 ANQGSEA. The length of the CDR3 is 13 residues. The J segment lost 3 bases and the V segment lost 7 bases, leaving 9 bases of the junction unmatched.

The CDR3 loop is CASSAPSGRANEQFF. CDR3 nucleotide sequence: TGTGCCAGCAGCGCCCCAAGCGGGAGGGCGAATGAGCAGTTCTTC. The genes are TRBV9 and TRBJ2-1, with 10 nucleotides matching TRBD2. Germline V gene sequence: CDR1 SGDLS, CDR2 YYNGEE. This CDR3 is built from 15 residues. The J segment lost 7 bases and the V segment lost 3 bases, leaving 7 bases of the junction unmatched.

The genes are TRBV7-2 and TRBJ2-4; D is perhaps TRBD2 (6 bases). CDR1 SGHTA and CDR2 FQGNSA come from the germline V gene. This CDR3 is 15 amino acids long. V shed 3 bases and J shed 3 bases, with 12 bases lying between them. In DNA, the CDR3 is TGTGCCAGCAGCTTCTCCGGGAGTGTCAAAAACATTCAGTACTTC. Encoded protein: CASSFSGSVKNIQYF.

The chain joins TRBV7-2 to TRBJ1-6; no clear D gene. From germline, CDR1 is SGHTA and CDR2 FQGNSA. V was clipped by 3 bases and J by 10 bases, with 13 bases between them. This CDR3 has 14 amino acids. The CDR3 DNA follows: TGTGCCAGCAGCTTTGATTCGGCGGGATCACCCCTCCACTTT. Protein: CASSFDSAGSPLHF.

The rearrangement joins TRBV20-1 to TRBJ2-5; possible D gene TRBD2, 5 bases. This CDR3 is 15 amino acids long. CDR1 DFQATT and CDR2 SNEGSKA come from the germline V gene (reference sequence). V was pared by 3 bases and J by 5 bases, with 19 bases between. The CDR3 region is CSASPASTPYETQYF. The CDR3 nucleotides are TGCAGTGCTAGTCCCGCTAGCACCCCATACGAGACCCAGTACTTC.

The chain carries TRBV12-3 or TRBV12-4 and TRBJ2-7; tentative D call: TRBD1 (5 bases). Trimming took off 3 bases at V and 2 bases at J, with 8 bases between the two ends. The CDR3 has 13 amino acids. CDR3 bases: TGTGCCAGCAGTTTCTTCAGGGCCTACGAGCAGTACTTC. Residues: CASSFFRAYEQYF.

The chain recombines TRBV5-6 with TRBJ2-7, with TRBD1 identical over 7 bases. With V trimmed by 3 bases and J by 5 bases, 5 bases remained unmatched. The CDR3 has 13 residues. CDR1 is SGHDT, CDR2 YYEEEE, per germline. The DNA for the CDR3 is TGTGCCAGCAGCTCGACAGGGATGGACGAGCAGTACTTC. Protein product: CASSSTGMDEQYF.

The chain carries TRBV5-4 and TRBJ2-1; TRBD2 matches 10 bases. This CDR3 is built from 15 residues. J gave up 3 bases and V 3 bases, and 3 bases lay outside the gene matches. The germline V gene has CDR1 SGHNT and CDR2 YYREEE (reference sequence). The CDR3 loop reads CASSSVAGGYNEQFF. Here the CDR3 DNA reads TGTGCCAGCAGCTCGGTAGCGGGAGGCTACAATGAGCAGTTCTTC. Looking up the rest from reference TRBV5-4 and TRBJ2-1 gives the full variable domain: ETGVTQSPTHLIKTRGQQVTLRCSSQSGHNTVSWYQQALGQGPQFIFQYYREEENGRGNFPPRFSGLQFPNYSSELNVNALELDDSALYLCASSSVAGGYNEQFFGPGTRLTVL.

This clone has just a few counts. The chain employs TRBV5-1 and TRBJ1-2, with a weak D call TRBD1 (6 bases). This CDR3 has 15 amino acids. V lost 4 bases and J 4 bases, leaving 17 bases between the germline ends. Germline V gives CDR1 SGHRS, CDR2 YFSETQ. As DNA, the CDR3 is TGCGCCAGCAGCCCGGACAGCTTGGCAGCCTATGGCTACACCTTC. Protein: CASSPDSLAAYGYTF.

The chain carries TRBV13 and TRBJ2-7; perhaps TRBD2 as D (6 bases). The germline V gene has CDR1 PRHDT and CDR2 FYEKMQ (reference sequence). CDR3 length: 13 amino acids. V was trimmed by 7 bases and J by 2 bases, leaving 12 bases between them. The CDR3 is CASTGGFPYEQYF. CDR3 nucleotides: TGTGCCAGCACTGGGGGGTTTCCCTACGAGCAGTACTTC.

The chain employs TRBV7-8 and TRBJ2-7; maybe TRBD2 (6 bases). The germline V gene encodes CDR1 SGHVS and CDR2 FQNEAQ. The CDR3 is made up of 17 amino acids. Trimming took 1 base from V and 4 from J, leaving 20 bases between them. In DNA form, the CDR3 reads TGTGCCAGCAGCTTAGGTCGGAGGGGCAGGTTACCGTACGAGCAGTACTTC. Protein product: CASSLGRRGRLPYEQYF.

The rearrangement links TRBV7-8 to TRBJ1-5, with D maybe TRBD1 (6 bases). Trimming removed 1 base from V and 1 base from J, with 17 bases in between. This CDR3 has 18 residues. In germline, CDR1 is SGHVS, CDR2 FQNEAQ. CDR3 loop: CASSLVGRGESSNQPQHF. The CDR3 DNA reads TGTGCCAGCAGCTTAGTGGGCAGGGGAGAATCAAGCAATCAGCCCCAGCATTTT.

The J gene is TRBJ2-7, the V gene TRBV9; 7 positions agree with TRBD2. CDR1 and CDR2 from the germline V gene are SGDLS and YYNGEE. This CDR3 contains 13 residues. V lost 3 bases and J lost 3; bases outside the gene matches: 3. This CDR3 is CASSGAGDYEQYF. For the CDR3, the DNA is TGTGCCAGCAGCGGGGCGGGAGACTACGAGCAGTACTTC.

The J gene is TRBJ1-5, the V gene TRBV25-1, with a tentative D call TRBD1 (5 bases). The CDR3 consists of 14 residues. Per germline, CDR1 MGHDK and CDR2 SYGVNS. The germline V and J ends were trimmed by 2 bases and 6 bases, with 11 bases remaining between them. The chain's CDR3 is CASSEVGGAQPQHF. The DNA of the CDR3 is TGTGCCAGCAGTGAAGTAGGAGGGGCTCAGCCCCAGCATTTT. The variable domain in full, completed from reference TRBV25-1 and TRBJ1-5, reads EADIYQTPRYLVIGTGKKITLECSQTMGHDKMYWYQQDPGMELHLIHYSYGVNSTEKGDLSSESTVSRIRTEHFPLTLESARPSHTSQYLCASSEVGGAQPQHFGDGTRLSIL.

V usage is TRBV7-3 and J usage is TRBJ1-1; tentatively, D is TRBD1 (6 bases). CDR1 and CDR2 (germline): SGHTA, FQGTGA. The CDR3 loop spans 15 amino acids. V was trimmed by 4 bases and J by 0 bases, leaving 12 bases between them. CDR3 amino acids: CASSSSDSLNTEAFF. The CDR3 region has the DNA TGTGCCAGCAGCTCGTCGGACAGCTTGAACACTGAAGCTTTCTTT.

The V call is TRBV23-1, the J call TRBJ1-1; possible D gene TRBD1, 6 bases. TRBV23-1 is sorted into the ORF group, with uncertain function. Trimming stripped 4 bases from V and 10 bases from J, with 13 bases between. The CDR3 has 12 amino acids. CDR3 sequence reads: CASSRASRGAFF. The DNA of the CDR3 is TGCGCCAGCAGTCGGGCGAGCAGGGGAGCTTTCTTT.

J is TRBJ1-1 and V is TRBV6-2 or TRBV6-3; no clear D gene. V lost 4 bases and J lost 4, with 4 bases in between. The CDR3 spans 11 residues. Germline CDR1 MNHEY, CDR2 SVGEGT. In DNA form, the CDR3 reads TGTGCCAGCAGTTTGGCCACTGAAGCTTTCTTT. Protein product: CASSLATEAFF.

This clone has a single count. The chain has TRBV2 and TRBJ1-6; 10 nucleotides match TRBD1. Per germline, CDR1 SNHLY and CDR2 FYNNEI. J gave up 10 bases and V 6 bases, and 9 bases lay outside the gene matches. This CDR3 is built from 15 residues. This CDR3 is CASSNRQGAGSPLHF. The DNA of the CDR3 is TGTGCCAGCAGCAACCGACAGGGGGCTGGATCACCCCTCCACTTT.

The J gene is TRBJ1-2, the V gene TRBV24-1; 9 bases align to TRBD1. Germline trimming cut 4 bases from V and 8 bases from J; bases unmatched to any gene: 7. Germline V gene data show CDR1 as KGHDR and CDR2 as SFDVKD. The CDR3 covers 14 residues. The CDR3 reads CATSDTGQGQGYTF. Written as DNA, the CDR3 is TGTGCCACCAGTGACACCGGACAGGGGCAGGGCTACACCTTC.

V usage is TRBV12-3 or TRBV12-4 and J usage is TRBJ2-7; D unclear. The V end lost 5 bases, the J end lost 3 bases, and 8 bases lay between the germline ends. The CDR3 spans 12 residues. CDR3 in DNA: TGTGCCAGCAGTCGACAAAACTACGAGCAGTACTTC. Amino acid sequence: CASSRQNYEQYF.

CDR3 bases: TGTGCCAGCAGCCAAGATCGTGGGTTTGTGGAGAGGGGGCCCGAGCAGTACTTC. Translating it yields CASSQDRGFVERGPEQYF. This rearrangement joins TRBV4-2 to TRBJ2-7, with 7 positions matching TRBD1. Germline loops: CDR1 LGHNA, CDR2 YNFKEQ. This CDR3 comprises 18 residues. With 0 bases clipped from V and 6 bases from J, the junction kept 17 bases outside the gene matches.

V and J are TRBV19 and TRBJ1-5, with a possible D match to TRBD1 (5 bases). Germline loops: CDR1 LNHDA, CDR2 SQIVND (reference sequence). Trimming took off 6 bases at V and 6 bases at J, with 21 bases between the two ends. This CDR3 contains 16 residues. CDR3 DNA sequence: TGTGCCAGTAGCTCAACGTGGGGGGGGGAAGGTCAGCCCCAGCATTTT. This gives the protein CASSSTWGGEGQPQHF.

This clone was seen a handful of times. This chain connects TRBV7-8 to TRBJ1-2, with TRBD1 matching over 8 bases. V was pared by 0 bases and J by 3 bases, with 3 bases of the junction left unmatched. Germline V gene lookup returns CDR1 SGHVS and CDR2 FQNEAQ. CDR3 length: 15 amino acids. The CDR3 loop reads CASSLADRGYYGYTF. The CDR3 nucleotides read TGTGCCAGCAGCTTAGCAGACAGGGGCTACTATGGCTACACCTTC.